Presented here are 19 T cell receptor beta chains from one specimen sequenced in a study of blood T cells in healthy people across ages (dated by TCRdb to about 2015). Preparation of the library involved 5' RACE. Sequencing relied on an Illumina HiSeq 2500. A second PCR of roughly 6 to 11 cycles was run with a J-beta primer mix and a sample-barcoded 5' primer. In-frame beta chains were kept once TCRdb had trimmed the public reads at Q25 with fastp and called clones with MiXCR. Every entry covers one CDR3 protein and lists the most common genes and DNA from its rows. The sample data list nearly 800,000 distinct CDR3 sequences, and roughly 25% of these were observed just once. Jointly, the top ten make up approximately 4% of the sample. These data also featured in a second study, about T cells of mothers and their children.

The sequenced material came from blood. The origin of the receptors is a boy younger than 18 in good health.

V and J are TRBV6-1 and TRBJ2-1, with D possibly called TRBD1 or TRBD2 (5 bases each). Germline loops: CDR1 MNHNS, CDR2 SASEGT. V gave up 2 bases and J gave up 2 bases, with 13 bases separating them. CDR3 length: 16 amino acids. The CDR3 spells CASSEQGEGPYNEQFF. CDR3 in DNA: TGTGCCAGCAGTGAACAGGGAGAGGGCCCCTACAATGAGCAGTTCTTC.

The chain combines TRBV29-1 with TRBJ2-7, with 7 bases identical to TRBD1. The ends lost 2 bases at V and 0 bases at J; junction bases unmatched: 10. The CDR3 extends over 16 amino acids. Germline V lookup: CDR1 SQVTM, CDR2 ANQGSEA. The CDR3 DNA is TGCAGCGTTGAATCCCCCGGGACAGACGTCTCCTACGAGCAGTACTTC. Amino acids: CSVESPGTDVSYEQYF.

The CDR3 loop is CASSEGESGQVRRNTIYF. The CDR3 DNA follows: TGTGCCAGCAGTGAAGGAGAATCTGGACAGGTTCGAAGGAACACCATATATTTT. The V call is TRBV6-1, the J call TRBJ1-3, with 7 bases identical to TRBD1. With 1 base clipped from V and 7 bases from J, the junction kept 16 bases outside the gene matches. This CDR3 region has 18 residues. Per germline, CDR1 MNHNS and CDR2 SASEGT.

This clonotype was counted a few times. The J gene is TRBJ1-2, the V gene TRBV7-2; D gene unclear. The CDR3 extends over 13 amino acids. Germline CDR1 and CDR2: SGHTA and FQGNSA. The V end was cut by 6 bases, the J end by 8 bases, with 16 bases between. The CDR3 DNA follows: TGTGCCAGCAGTCAAAGCCCCCAAGGCGGCTACACCTTC. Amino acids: CASSQSPQGGYTF.

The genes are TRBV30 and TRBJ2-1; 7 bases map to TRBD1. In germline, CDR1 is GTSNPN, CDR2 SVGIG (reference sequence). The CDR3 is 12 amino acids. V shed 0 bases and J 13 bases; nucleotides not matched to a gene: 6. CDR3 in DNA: TGTGCCTGGAGTGTCAACAGGGGAGACCAGTTCTTC. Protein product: CAWSVNRGDQFF.

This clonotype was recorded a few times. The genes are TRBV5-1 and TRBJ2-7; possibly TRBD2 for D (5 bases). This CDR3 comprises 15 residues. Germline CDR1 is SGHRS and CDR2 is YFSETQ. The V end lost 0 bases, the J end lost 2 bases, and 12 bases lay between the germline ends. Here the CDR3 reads CASSLDGGQTYEQYF. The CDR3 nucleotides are TGCGCCAGCAGCTTGGACGGAGGCCAGACCTACGAGCAGTACTTC.

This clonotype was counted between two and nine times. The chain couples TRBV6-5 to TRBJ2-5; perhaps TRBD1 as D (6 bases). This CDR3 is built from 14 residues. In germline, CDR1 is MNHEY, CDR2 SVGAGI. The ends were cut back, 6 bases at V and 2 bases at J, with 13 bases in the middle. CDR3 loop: CASSWGHAQETQYF. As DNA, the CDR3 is TGTGCCAGCAGCTGGGGACACGCTCAAGAGACCCAGTACTTC.

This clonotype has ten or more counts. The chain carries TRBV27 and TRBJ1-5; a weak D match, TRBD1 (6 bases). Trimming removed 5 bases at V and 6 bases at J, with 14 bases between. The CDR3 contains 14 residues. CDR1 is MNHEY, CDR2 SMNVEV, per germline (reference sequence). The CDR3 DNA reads TGTGCCAGCAGTACAGGGACGGGAGGTCAGCCCCAGCATTTT. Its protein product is CASSTGTGGQPQHF.

The CDR3 coding sequence is TGTGCCAGCAGCTCAACCGGGACAGGGGACGAGACCCAGTACTTC. Translation: CASSSTGTGDETQYF. This chain uses TRBV5-6 with TRBJ2-5; 10 bases align to TRBD1. V lost 3 bases to trimming and J lost 5 bases; unmatched junction nucleotides: 7. Germline loops: CDR1 SGHDT, CDR2 YYEEEE. The CDR3 runs 15 residues. Full variable domain (rest looked up from reference TRBV5-6 and TRBJ2-5): DAGVTQSPTHLIKTRGQQVTLRCSPKSGHDTVSWYQQALGQGPQFIFQYYEEEERQRGNFPDRFSGHQFPNYSSELNVNALLLGDSALYLCASSSTGTGDETQYFGPGTRLLVL.

The CDR3 sequence is CASSLRQGAHQPQHF. The CDR3 DNA follows: TGTGCCAGCAGTTTAAGGCAGGGGGCCCATCAGCCCCAGCATTTT. V gene TRBV28 combines with J gene TRBJ1-5; 8 bases align to TRBD1. Losses at the gene ends were 2 bases for V and 5 bases for J; bases not matched to a gene: 5. CDR1 and CDR2 (germline): MDHEN, SYDVKM. CDR3 length: 15 amino acids.

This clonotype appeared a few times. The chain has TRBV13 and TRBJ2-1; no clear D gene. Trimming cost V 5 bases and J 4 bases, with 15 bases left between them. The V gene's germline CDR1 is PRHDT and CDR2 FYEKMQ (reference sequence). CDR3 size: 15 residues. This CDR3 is CASSAYITIYNEQFF. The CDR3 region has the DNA TGTGCCAGCAGCGCTTATATCACTATTTACAATGAGCAGTTCTTC.

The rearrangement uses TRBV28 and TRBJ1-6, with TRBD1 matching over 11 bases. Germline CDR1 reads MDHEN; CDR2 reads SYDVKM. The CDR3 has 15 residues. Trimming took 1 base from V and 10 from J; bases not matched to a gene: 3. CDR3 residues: CASSLSGTGGSPLHF. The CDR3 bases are TGTGCCAGCAGTTTATCCGGGACAGGGGGATCACCCCTCCACTTT.

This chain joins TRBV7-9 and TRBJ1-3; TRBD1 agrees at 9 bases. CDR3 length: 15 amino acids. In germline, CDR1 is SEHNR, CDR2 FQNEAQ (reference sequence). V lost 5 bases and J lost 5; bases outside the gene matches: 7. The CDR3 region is CASSPSTGGRNTIYF. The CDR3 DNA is TGTGCCAGCAGCCCTTCGACAGGGGGGAGAAACACCATATATTTT.

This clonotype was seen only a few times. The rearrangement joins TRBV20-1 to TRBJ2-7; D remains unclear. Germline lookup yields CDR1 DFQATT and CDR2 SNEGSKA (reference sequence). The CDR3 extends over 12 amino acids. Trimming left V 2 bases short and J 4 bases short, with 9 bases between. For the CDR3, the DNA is TGCAGTGCTAGAATGGACGGGTACGAGCAGTACTTC. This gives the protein CSARMDGYEQYF.

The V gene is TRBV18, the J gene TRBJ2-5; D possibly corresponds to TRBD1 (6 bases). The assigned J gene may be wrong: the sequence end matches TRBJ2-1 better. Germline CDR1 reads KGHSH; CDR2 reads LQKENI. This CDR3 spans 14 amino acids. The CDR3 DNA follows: TGTGCCAGCTCACCTAGGACAGCTACCAATGAGCAGTTCTTC. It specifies CASSPRTATNEQFF.

The CDR3 here is CASSPGQGRQETQYF. The CDR3 DNA reads as TGTGCCAGCAGCCCTGGACAGGGTCGTCAAGAGACCCAGTACTTC. The V and J genes are TRBV28 and TRBJ2-5; the match to TRBD1 covers 8 bases. With 6 bases clipped from V and 2 bases from J, the junction kept 8 bases outside the gene matches. The CDR3 has 15 residues. The germline CDR1 and CDR2 sequences are MDHEN and SYDVKM.

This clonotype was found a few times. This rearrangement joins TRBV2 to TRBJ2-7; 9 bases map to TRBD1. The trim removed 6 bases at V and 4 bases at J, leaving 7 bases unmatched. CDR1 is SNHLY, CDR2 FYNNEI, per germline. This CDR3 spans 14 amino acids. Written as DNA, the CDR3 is TGTGCCAGCAGCATCCGGGACAGGGTGTACGAGCAGTACTTC. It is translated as CASSIRDRVYEQYF.

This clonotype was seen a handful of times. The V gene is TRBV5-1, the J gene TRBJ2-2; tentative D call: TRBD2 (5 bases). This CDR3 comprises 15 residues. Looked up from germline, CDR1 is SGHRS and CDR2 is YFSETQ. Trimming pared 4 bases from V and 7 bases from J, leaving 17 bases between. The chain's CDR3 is CASSPGSSRDGELFF. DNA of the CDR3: TGCGCCAGCAGCCCCGGATCGAGTCGGGACGGGGAGCTGTTTTTT.

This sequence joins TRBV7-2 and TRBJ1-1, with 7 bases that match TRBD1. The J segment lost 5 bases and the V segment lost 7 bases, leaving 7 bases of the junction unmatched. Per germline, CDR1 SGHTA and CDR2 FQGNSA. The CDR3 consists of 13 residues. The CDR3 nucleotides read TGTGCCAGCATGACAGGGTCGGGGACTGAAGCTTTCTTT. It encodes CASMTGSGTEAFF. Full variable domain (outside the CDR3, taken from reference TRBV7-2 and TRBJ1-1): GAGVSQSPSNKVTEKGKDVELRCDPISGHTALYWYRQSLGQGLEFLIYFQGNSAPDKSGLPSDRFSAERTGGSVSTLTIQRTQQEDSAVYLCASMTGSGTEAFFGQGTRLTVV.